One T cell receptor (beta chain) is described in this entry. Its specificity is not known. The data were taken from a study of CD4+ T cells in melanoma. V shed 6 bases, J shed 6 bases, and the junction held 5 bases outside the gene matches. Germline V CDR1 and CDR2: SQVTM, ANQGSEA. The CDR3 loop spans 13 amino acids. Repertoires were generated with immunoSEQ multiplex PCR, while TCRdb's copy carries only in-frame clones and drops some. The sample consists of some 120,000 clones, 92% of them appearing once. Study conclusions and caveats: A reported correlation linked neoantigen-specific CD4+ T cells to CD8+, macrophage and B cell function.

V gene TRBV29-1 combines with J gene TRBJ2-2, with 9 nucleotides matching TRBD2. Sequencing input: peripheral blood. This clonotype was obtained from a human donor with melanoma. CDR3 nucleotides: TGCAGCGTGGTAGCGGGAGCATCCGGGGAGCTGTTTTTT. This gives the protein CSVVAGASGELFF.